The entry below gives a single T cell receptor (beta chain) sequence along with its context. The data derive from a study of blood T cells in healthy people across ages. There are 15 residues in the CDR3. Germline CDR1 reads SGHRS; CDR2 reads YFSETQ. The second PCR ran roughly 7 to 11 cycles with a sample-barcoded 5' primer and J-beta primers. Each cDNA molecule was tagged by a template-switch adaptor with 12 random nucleotides. TCRdb fed the 5' RACE reads into MiXCR, producing one record per CDR3 protein. The sample has about 290,000 distinct CDR3 sequences; around 27% are singletons. Every sample had a minimum of 6.5 million PBMCs isolated.

The sample comprised blood. This rearrangement joins TRBV5-1 to TRBJ2-5; 8 positions agree with TRBD1. The J call may not be correct, given that the DNA end is closer to TRBJ2-7. The TCR was taken from a woman aged 70 to 79 in good health. In nucleotides, the CDR3 is TGCGCCAGCACCTCAGGGGGGACAGGACCCTACGAGCAGTACTTC. Translated: CASTSGGTGPYEQYF.